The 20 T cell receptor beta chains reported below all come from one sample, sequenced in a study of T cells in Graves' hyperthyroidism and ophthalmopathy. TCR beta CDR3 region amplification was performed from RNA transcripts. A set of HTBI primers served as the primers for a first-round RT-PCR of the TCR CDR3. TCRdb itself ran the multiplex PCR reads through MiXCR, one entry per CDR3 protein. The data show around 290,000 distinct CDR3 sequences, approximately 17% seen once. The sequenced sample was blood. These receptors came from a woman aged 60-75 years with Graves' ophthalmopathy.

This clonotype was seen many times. The CDR3, as DNA: TGTGCCAGCACCCCGGACAGGTCGAACACTGAAGCTTTCTTT. This translates into CASTPDRSNTEAFF. The rearrangement uses TRBV28 and TRBJ1-1, with TRBD1 matching 7 bases. V lost 7 bases to trimming and J lost 1 base; unmatched junction nucleotides: 6. Germline V lookup: CDR1 MDHEN, CDR2 SYDVKM. This CDR3 region has 14 residues.

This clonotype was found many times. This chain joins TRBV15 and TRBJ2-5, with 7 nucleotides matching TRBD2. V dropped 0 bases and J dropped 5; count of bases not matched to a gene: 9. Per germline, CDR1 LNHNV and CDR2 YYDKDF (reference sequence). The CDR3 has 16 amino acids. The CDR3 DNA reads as TGTGCCACCAGCAGAGAAACAGGATGGGGAGGGGAGACCCAGTACTTC. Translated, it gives CATSRETGWGGETQYF. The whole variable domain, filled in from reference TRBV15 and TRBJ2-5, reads DAMVIQNPRYQVTQFGKPVTLSCSQTLNHNVMYWYQQKSSQAPKLLFHYYDKDFNNEADTPDNFQSRRPNTSFCFLDIRSPGLGDTAMYLCATSRETGWGGETQYFGPGTRLLVL.

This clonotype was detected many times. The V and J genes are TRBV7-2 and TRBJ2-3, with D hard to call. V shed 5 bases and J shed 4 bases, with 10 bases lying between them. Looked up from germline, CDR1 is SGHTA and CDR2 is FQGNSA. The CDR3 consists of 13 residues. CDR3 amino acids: CASSPTISDTQYF. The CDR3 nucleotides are TGTGCCAGCAGCCCGACCATTTCAGATACGCAGTATTTT.

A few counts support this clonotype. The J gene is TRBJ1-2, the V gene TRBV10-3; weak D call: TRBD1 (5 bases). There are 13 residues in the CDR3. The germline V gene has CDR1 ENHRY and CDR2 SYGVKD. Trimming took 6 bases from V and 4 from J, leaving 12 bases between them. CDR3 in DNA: TGTGCCATCAGCTCCGGGACCGGCTATGGCTACACCTTC. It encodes CAISSGTGYGYTF.

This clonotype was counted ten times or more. DNA of the CDR3: TGTGCCAGCTCACCGGAGGGACAGGTCTATGGCTACACCTTC. As protein: CASSPEGQVYGYTF. This chain uses TRBV18 with TRBJ1-2, with TRBD1 matching 8 bases. CDR1 is KGHSH and CDR2 is LQKENI in the germline V gene. The CDR3 length is 14 residues. After removal of 3 bases from V and 4 bases from J, the junction contained 4 bases not matched to a gene.

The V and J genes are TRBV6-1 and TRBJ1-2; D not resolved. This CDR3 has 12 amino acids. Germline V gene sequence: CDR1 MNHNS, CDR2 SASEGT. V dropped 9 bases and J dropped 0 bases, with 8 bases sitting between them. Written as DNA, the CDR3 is TGTGCCAGTTCTAGCACTAACTATGGCTACACCTTC. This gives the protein CASSSTNYGYTF.

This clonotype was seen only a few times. In DNA, the CDR3 is TGTGCCAGCAGCTATGGACAGGGGGGTGAAAAACTGTTTTTT. Amino acid sequence: CASSYGQGGEKLFF. The chain uses TRBV7-9 and TRBJ1-4; TRBD1 matches at 10 bases. This CDR3 is 14 amino acids long. Germline V gene data show CDR1 as SEHNR and CDR2 as FQNEAQ (reference sequence). The J segment lost 7 bases and the V segment lost 4 bases, leaving 3 bases of the junction unmatched.

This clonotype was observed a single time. The CDR3: CATINRDRGLYEQYF. The CDR3 nucleotides are TGTGCCACCATAAACCGGGACAGGGGGTTGTACGAGCAGTACTTC. The J gene is TRBJ2-7, the V gene TRBV10-3; TRBD1 agrees at 11 bases. The V gene's germline CDR1 is ENHRY and CDR2 SYGVKD. The V and J ends lost 10 bases and 4 bases, in that order; junction bases with no gene match: 12. The CDR3 loop spans 15 amino acids.

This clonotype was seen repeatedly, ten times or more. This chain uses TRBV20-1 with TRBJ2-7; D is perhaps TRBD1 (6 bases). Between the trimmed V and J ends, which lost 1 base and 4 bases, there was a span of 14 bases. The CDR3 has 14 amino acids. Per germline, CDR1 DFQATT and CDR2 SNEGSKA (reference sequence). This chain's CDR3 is CSARAAQGWYEQYF. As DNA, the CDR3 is TGCAGTGCTAGAGCCGCGCAGGGGTGGTACGAGCAGTACTTC.

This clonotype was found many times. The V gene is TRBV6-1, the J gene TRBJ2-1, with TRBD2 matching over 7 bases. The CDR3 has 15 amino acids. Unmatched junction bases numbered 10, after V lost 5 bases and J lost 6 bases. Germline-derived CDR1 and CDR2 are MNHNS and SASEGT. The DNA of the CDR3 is TGTGCCAGCAGTCCCCCCGGTGGGAGGGCCAATGAGCAGTTCTTC. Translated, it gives CASSPPGGRANEQFF.

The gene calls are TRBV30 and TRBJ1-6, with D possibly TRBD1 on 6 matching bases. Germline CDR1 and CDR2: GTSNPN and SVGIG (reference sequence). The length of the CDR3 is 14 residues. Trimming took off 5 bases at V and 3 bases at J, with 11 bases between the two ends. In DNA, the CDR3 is TGTGCCTGGTGCCAACAGGGCTATAATTCACCCCTCCACTTT. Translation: CAWCQQGYNSPLHF.

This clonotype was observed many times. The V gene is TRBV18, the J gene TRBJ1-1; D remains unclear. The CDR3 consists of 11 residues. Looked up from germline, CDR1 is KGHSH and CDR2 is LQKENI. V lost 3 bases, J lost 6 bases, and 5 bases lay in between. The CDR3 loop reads CASSPSSEAFF. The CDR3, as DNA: TGTGCCAGCTCACCCAGTTCTGAAGCTTTCTTT.

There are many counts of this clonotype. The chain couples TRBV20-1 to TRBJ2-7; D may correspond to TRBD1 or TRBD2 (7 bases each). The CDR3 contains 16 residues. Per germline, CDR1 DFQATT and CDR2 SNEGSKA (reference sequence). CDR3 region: CSCYGSGGGAGYEQYF. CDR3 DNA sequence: TGCAGCTGTTACGGCTCAGGGGGAGGGGCGGGCTACGAGCAGTACTTC.

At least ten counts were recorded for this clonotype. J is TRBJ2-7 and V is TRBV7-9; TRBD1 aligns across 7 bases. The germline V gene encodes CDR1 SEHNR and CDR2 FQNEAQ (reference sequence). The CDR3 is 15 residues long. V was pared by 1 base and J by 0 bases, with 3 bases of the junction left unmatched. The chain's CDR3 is CASSLGDSYSYEQYF. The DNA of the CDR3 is TGTGCCAGCAGCTTAGGGGACAGCTACTCCTACGAGCAGTACTTC.

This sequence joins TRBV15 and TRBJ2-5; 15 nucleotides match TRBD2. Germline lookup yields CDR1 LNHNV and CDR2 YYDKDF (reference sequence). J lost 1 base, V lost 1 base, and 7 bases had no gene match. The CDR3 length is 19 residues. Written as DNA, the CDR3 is TGTGCCACCAGCAGAGGTCGTGGACTAGCGGGGGGGCCCCAAGAGACCCAGTACTTC. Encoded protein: CATSRGRGLAGGPQETQYF. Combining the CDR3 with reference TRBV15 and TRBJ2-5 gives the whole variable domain DAMVIQNPRYQVTQFGKPVTLSCSQTLNHNVMYWYQQKSSQAPKLLFHYYDKDFNNEADTPDNFQSRRPNTSFCFLDIRSPGLGDTAMYLCATSRGRGLAGGPQETQYFGPGTRLLVL.

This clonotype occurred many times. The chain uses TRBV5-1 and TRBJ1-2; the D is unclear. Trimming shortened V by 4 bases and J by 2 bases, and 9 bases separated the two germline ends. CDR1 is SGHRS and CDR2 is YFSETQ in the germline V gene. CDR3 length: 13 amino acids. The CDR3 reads CASSLLENYGYTF. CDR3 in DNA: TGCGCCAGCAGCCTCTTGGAGAACTATGGCTACACCTTC.

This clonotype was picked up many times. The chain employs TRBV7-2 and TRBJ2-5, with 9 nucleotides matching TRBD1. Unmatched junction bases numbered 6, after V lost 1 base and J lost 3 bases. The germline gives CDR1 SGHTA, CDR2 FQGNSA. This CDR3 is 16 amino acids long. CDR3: CASSLGGQGSKETQYF. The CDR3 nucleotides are TGTGCCAGCAGCTTAGGGGGACAGGGCTCGAAAGAGACCCAGTACTTC.

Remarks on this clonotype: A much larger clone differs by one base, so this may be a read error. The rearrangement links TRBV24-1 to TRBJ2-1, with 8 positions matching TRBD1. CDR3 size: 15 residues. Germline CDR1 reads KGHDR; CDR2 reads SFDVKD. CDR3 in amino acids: CAISDPPGGTNEQFF. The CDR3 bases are TGTGCCATCAGTGACCCCCCAGGGGGCACGAATGAGCAGTTCTTC.

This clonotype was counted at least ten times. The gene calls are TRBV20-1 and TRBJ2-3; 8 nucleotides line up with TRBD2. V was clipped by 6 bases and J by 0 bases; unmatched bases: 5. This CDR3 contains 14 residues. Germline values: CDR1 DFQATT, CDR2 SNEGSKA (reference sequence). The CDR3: CSARKRESTDTQYF. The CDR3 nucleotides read TGCAGTGCCCGAAAGCGGGAGAGCACAGATACGCAGTATTTT.

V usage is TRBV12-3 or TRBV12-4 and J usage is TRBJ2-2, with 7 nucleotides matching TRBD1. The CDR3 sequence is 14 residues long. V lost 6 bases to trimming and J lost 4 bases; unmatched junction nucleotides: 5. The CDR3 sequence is CASSRDSPTGELFF. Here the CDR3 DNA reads TGTGCCAGCAGCAGGGACAGTCCCACCGGGGAGCTGTTTTTT.